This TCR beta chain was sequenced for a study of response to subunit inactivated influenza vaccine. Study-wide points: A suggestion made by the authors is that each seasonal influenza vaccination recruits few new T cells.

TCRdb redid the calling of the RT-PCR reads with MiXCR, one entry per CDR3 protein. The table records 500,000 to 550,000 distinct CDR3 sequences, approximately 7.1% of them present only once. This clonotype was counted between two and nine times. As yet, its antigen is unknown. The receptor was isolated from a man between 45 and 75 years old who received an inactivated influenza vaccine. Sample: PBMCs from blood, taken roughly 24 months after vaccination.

As DNA, the CDR3 is TGTGCCAGCAGCTTACAGGGGGCCCTTTCTGGGGCCAACGTCCTGACTTTC. This translates into CASSLQGALSGANVLTF. The chain recombines TRBV7-9 with TRBJ2-6; 8 bases match TRBD1. There are 17 residues in the CDR3. Per the germline V gene, CDR1 is SEHNR and CDR2 is FQNEAQ (reference sequence). With 2 bases clipped from V and 1 base from J, the junction kept 4 bases outside the gene matches.